These T cell receptor beta chains were read from a single sample in a study of cytomegalovirus exposure and HLA in healthy donors. Profiled with immunoSEQ multiplex PCR; TCRdb holds only in-frame clones, not every one. The table has about 130,000 clones, over 75% seen once; the top ten hold under 5.5%. Sequencing was carried out using PBMCs. The receptors come from a man between 25 and 39 years old in good health. CDR3s include the opening cysteine and the closing phenylalanine or tryptophan. D genes are given only for firm matches. The size field is filled for only some rows; it gives once, few, many or a size class.

v_call,cdr3_length,d_call,clone_size,j_call,cdr3_aa,cdr3_nt
TRBV5-1,18,TRBD2,NA,TRBJ2-2,CASSLVGAGGGNTGELFF,TGCGCCAGCAGCTTGGTTGGGGCGGGAGGCGGAAACACCGGGGAGCTGTTTTTT
TRBV21-1,14,NA,NA,TRBJ2-7,CARPGGLASHEQYF,TGTGCCAGACCGGGGGGGCTAGCGTCCCACGAGCAGTACTTC
TRBV14,14,NA,NA,TRBJ2-7,CASSQLNRRGEQYF,TGTGCCAGCAGCCAACTAAATCGACGCGGCGAGCAGTACTTC
TRBV28,14,TRBD2,NA,TRBJ2-1,CASSPGAGHNEQFF,TGTGCCAGCAGTCCGGGAGCGGGACACAATGAGCAGTTCTTC
TRBV19,15,TRBD2,NA,TRBJ2-7,CASSSRKRGTYEQYF,TGTGCCAGTAGTAGTAGAAAGCGGGGTACCTACGAGCAGTACTTC
TRBV29-1,15,TRBD1,few,TRBJ2-2,CSVVGRDRASGELFF,TGCAGCGTTGTGGGTCGGGACAGGGCCTCCGGGGAGCTGTTTTTT
TRBV11-2,13,NA,NA,TRBJ2-3,CASLGSGTDTQYF,TGTGCCAGCCTTGGTTCAGGCACAGATACGCAGTATTTT
TRBV28,12,TRBD1,NA,TRBJ1-2,CAAQQGAGGYTF,TGTGCCGCCCAACAGGGGGCGGGCGGCTACACCTTC
TRBV5-4,16,TRBD2,NA,TRBJ2-5,CASSYRGLAGTETQYF,TGTGCCAGCAGCTACCGGGGACTAGCGGGAACTGAGACCCAGTACTTC
TRBV7-9,10,NA,NA,TRBJ2-1,CASNNNEQFF,TGTGCCAGCAACAACAATGAGCAGTTCTTC
TRBV12-5,14,NA,NA,TRBJ1-1,CASGLGRMNTEAFF,TGTGCTAGTGGTTTGGGGAGAATGAACACTGAAGCTTTCTTT
TRBV10-1,15,NA,NA,TRBJ2-5,CASSPRAGTQETQYF,TGCGCCAGTTCCCCTCGGGCGGGAACCCAAGAGACCCAGTACTTC
TRBV18,15,NA,NA,TRBJ2-3,CAGSNNLGLTDTQYF,TGTGCCGGCTCAAATAACCTGGGCCTCACAGATACGCAGTATTTT
TRBV5-1,14,NA,NA,TRBJ1-6,CASKGGQRDSPLHF,TGCGCCAGCAAAGGCGGACAGAGGGATTCACCCCTCCACTTT
TRBV9,17,NA,NA,TRBJ2-7,CASSVGGGAASSYEQYF,TGTGCCAGCAGCGTAGGAGGAGGAGCGGCATCCTCCTACGAGCAGTACTTC
TRBV5-8,13,TRBD2,NA,TRBJ2-1,CASSLGAGVEQFF,TGTGCCAGCAGCTTGGGGGCGGGAGTTGAGCAGTTCTTC
TRBV25-1,17,TRBD1,once,TRBJ2-1,CASSEWGPGTGRDEQFF,TGTGCCAGCAGTGAATGGGGTCCCGGGACAGGGCGGGATGAGCAGTTCTTC
TRBV19,15,NA,NA,TRBJ1-4,CASSDWTEGVEKLFF,TGTGCCAGTAGTGACTGGACAGAGGGGGTAGAAAAACTGTTTTTT
TRBV18,16,NA,few,TRBJ1-2,CASSDQTQTAPRGYTF,TGTGCCAGCTCAGACCAAACGCAAACAGCACCCCGTGGCTACACCTTC
TRBV29-1,17,NA,NA,TRBJ2-3,CSVEEPAGWYDTDTQYF,TGCAGCGTTGAAGAACCCGCAGGGTGGTACGACACAGATACGCAGTATTTT
TRBV30,15,TRBD2,NA,TRBJ2-7,CAWRFGGGAGNEQYF,TGTGCCTGGAGGTTTGGCGGGGGGGCAGGCAACGAGCAGTACTTC
TRBV6-5,14,TRBD2,NA,TRBJ2-7,CASPKREREDEQYF,TGTGCCAGCCCCAAGCGCGAGCGGGAGGACGAGCAGTACTTC
TRBV30,13,NA,NA,TRBJ2-7,CAWSGPLSYEQYF,TGTGCCTGGAGTGGGCCCCTCTCCTACGAGCAGTACTTC
TRBV2,13,NA,many,TRBJ2-1,CANGLGQGNEQFF,TGTGCCAACGGCCTAGGACAAGGCAATGAGCAGTTCTTC
TRBV6-6,16,TRBD1,NA,TRBJ1-3,CASSNFGQGNGNTIYF,TGTGCCAGCTCAAACTTCGGACAGGGGAATGGAAACACCATATATTTT
TRBV5-1,15,TRBD1,once,TRBJ2-1,CASSLGDRDLVEQFF,TGCGCCAGCAGCTTGGGGGACAGGGATTTGGTTGAGCAGTTCTTC
TRBV10-1,17,TRBD2,once,TRBJ2-3,CASSESEIAGCTDTQYF,TGCGCCAGCAGTGAGTCCGAAATAGCGGGCTGCACAGATACGCAGTATTTT
TRBV4-1,15,TRBD1,NA,TRBJ1-5,CASSQRTGGNQPQHF,TGCGCCAGCAGCCAAAGGACAGGTGGCAATCAGCCCCAGCATTTT
TRBV21-1,15,NA,NA,TRBJ2-1,CASSKARAMWNEQFF,TGTGCCAGCAGCAAAGCCAGGGCCATGTGGAATGAGCAGTTCTTC
TRBV7-9,15,TRBD1,NA,TRBJ1-3,CASSLDRASGNTIYF,TGTGCCAGCAGCCTCGACAGGGCTTCTGGAAACACCATATATTTT
TRBV10-2,13,TRBD1,NA,TRBJ1-1,CASVGQPNTEAFF,TGCGCCAGCGTGGGACAGCCGAACACTGAAGCTTTCTTT
TRBV14,16,NA,NA,TRBJ1-2,CASSQDSDRGVSGYTF,TGTGCCAGCAGCCAAGATTCGGACAGAGGCGTATCTGGCTACACCTTC
TRBV18,16,NA,few,TRBJ1-1,CASSPPLSLRGTEAFF,TGTGCCAGCTCACCACCGTTGAGCCTAAGGGGCACTGAAGCTTTCTTT
TRBV18,13,TRBD1,few,TRBJ1-2,CASSQTGGYGYTF,TGTGCCAGCTCCCAAACAGGGGGCTATGGCTACACCTTC
TRBV7-9,8,NA,NA,TRBJ2-1,CASPMQFF,TGTGCCAGCCCTATGCAGTTCTTC
TRBV7-2,15,NA,NA,TRBJ1-5,CASSLQISGNQPQHF,TGTGCCAGCAGCCTACAGATTTCGGGCAATCAGCCCCAGCATTTT
TRBV14,16,NA,NA,TRBJ1-1,CASSQGLVGGLGGAFF,TGTGCCAGCAGCCAAGGACTAGTCGGGGGGCTGGGGGGCGCTTTCTTT
TRBV9,15,TRBD2,NA,TRBJ2-3,CASSVLAGATDTQYF,TGTGCCAGCAGCGTTCTAGCGGGAGCCACAGATACGCAGTATTTT
TRBV5-8,16,NA,NA,TRBJ2-5,CASSLGVTPGGETQYF,TGTGCCAGCAGCTTGGGGGTGACACCGGGCGGGGAGACCCAGTACTTC
TRBV19,13,NA,NA,TRBJ1-3,CASRTETGNTIYF,TGTGCCAGTAGAACAGAGACTGGAAACACCATATATTTT
TRBV28,19,TRBD2,NA,TRBJ2-5,CASNDDGTSGRPRGETQYF,TGTGCCAGCAATGATGACGGGACTAGCGGGAGACCGCGGGGGGAGACCCAGTACTTC
TRBV27,15,NA,NA,TRBJ1-6,CASSSLQGNNSPLHF,TGTGCCAGCAGTTCCCTCCAGGGAAATAATTCACCCCTCCACTTT
TRBV9,13,NA,NA,TRBJ1-2,CASTKRGAYGYTF,TGTGCCAGCACCAAACGGGGTGCCTATGGCTACACCTTC
TRBV15,15,TRBD1,NA,TRBJ2-6,CATSRTGVGANVLTF,TGTGCCACCAGCAGAACAGGGGTCGGGGCCAACGTCCTGACTTTC
TRBV30,13,TRBD1,NA,TRBJ1-2,CACGDRANYGYTF,TGTGCCTGTGGGGACAGGGCTAACTATGGCTACACCTTC
TRBV6-1,18,TRBD1,NA,TRBJ2-3,CASSGGTGGIITTDTQYF,TGTGCCAGCAGTGGCGGGACAGGGGGTATTATCACCACAGATACGCAGTATTTT
TRBV7-9,15,NA,NA,TRBJ1-1,CSSSLADIMNTEAFF,TGTTCCAGCAGCTTAGCAGACATTATGAACACTGAAGCTTTCTTT
TRBV29-1,12,TRBD1,once,TRBJ1-1,CSVLTGGAKAFF,TGCAGCGTTCTGACAGGGGGCGCTAAAGCTTTCTTT
TRBV27,13,NA,NA,TRBJ2-7,CASSFREGYEQYF,TGTGCCAGCAGTTTTCGAGAGGGCTACGAGCAGTACTTC
TRBV30,14,TRBD1,NA,TRBJ1-6,CAWTLGTANSPLHF,TGTGCCTGGACTTTGGGGACAGCCAATTCACCCCTCCACTTT
TRBV11-3,15,NA,NA,TRBJ2-4,CASSLVRGLKNIQYF,TGTGCCAGCAGCTTAGTCCGAGGGCTCAAAAACATTCAGTACTTC
TRBV4-1,15,NA,NA,TRBJ2-7,CASSQTEDPSYEQYF,TGCGCCAGCAGCCAAACTGAGGATCCGAGTTACGAGCAGTACTTC
TRBV2,15,NA,NA,TRBJ2-6,CASLHRDSGANVLTF,TGTGCCAGCTTACACCGGGACTCTGGGGCCAACGTCCTGACTTTC